The 5 T cell receptor beta chains in this list originate from one sample, sequenced in a study of T cells in Graves' hyperthyroidism and ophthalmopathy. TCR beta CDR3 sequences were amplified from RNA transcripts. HTBI primers were used for first-round RT-PCR of the TCR CDR3. TCRdb ran MiXCR on the multiplex PCR reads and lists one entry per CDR3 protein. The sample gives around 580,000 distinct CDR3 sequences, approximately 44% of which show up once; 7.5% to 8.5% is in the top ten. The material sequenced was peripheral blood or thyroid tissue (not recorded which). The receptors shown here come from a woman younger than 35 with Graves' hyperthyroidism.

The chain has TRBV7-9 and TRBJ2-6; D may be TRBD2 (6 bases). Germline assignment: CDR1 SEHNR and CDR2 FQNEAQ (reference sequence). The CDR3 has 20 residues. V was cut by 2 bases and J by 0 bases, with 20 bases left in between. CDR3 DNA: TGTGCCAGCAGCTTAATGACCGGGGCGGGATTAAACTCTGGGGCCAACGTCCTGACTTTC. It is translated as CASSLMTGAGLNSGANVLTF.

The rearrangement links TRBV20-1 to TRBJ1-5, with D maybe TRBD1 (5 bases). Per germline, CDR1 DFQATT and CDR2 SNEGSKA (reference sequence). Trimming pared 2 bases from V and 6 bases from J, leaving 14 bases between. The CDR3 totals 14 residues. CDR3: CSARQGWGSQPQHF. The CDR3 DNA reads as TGCAGTGCTAGACAGGGATGGGGGTCTCAGCCCCAGCATTTT.

CDR3 sequence reads: CAWSPNRNTEAFF. In DNA, the CDR3 is TGTGCCTGGAGCCCTAACAGAAACACTGAAGCTTTCTTT. This chain links TRBV30 with TRBJ1-1; no clear D. The germline V gene has CDR1 GTSNPN and CDR2 SVGIG (reference sequence). CDR3 length: 13 residues. V lost 3 bases and J lost 2, with 10 bases in between.

Regarding this clonotype: This may be a read error: a much more frequent sequence differs by one nucleotide. The chain is built from TRBV7-9 and TRBJ2-7; the match to TRBD2 covers 8 bases. The CDR3 runs 18 residues. Germline CDR1 SEHNR, CDR2 FQNEAQ (reference sequence). CDR3 sequence reads: CASSLREYRSGSSYKQYF. CDR3 bases: TGTGCCAGCAGCTTGAGAGAATACCGAAGCGGGAGCTCCTACAAGCAGTACTTC.

This clonotype was observed once. This may stem from a read error, because a much larger clone lies one nucleotide away. The V gene is TRBV5-4, the J gene TRBJ2-5; 13 positions match TRBD2. CDR3 length: 18 residues. Germline V CDR1 and CDR2: SGHNT, YYREEE (reference sequence). The V and J ends lost 0 bases and 2 bases, in that order; junction bases with no gene match: 7. In DNA form, the CDR3 reads TGTGCCAGCAGCTTGGCCCCTGGACTAGCGGGGGATCAAGAGACCCAGTACTTC. Residues: CASSLAPGLAGDQETQYF.